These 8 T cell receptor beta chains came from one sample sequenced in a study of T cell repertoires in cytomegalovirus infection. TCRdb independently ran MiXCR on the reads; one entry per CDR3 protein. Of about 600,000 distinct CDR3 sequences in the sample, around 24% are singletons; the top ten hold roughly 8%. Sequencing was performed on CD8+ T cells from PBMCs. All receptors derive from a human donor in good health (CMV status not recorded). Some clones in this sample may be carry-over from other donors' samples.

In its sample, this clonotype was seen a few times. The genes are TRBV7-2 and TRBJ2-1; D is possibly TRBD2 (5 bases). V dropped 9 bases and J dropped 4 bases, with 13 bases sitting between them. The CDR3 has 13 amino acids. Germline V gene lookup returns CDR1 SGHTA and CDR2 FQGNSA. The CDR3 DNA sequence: TGTGCCAGTAAAATTGAGGGATACAATGAGCAGTTCTTC. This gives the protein CASKIEGYNEQFF.

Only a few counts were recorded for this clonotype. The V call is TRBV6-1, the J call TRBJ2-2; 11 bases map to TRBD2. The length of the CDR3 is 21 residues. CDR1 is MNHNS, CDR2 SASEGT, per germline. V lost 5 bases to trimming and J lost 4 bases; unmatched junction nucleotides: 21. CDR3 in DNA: TGTGCCAGCAGTTCAAACCGGCGTTGGGTAGCGGGGGGGCGGGGCACCGGGGAGCTGTTTTTT. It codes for CASSSNRRWVAGGRGTGELFF.

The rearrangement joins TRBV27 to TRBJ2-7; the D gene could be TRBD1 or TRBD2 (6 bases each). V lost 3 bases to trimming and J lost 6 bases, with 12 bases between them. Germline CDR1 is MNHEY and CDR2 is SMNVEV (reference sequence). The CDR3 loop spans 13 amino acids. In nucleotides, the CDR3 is TGTGCCAGCAGTTTCAGGGGACTCAGCGAGCAGTACTTC. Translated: CASSFRGLSEQYF.

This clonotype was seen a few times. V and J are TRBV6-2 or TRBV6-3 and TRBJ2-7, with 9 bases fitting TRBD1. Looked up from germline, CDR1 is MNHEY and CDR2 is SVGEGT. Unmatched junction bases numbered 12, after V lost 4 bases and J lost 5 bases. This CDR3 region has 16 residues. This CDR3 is CASSSPPGQGGDEQYV. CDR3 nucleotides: TGTGCCAGCAGTTCGCCTCCGGGACAGGGTGGGGACGAGCAGTACGTC.

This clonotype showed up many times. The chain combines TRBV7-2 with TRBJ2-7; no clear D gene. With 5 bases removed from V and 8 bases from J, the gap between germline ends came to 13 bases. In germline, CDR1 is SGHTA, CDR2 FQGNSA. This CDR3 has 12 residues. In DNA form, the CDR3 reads TGTGCCAGCAGCCCCCCAAAGGAGAAGCAGTACTTC. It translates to CASSPPKEKQYF.

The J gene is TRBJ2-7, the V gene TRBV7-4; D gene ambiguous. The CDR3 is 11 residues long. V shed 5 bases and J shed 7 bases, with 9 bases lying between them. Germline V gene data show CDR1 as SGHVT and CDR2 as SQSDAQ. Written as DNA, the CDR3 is TGTGCCAGCAGCCGGACGGGTGAGCAGTACGTC. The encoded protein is CASSRTGEQYV.

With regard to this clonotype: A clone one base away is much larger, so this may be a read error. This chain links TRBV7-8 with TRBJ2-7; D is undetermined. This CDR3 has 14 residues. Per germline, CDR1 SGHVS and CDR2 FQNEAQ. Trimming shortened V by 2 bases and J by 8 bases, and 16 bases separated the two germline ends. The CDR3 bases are TGTGCCAGCAGCTTATTTGGCTCTTCGCTCAAGCAGTACTTC. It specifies CASSLFGSSLKQYF.

CDR3 sequence: CASSPTGTREYGYTF. The DNA of the CDR3 is TGTGCCAGCAGTCCAACGGGGACGAGGGAATATGGCTACACCTTC. This rearrangement joins TRBV27 to TRBJ1-2; D is perhaps TRBD1 (5 bases). The CDR3 has 15 amino acids. The V end was cut by 5 bases, the J end by 5 bases, with 18 bases between. Germline CDR1 MNHEY, CDR2 SMNVEV (reference sequence).